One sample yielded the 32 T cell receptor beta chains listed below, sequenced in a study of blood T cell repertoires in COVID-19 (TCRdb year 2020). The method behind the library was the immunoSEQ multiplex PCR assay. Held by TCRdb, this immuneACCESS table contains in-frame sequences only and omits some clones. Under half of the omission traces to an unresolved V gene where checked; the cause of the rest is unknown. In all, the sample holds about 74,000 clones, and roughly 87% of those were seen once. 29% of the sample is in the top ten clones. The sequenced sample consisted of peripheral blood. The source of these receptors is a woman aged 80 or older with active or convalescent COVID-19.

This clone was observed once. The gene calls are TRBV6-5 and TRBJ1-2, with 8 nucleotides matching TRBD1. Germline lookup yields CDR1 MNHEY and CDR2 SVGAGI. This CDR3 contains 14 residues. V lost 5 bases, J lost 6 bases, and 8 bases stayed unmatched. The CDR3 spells CASSRTDRVHGYTF. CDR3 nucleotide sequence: TGTGCCAGCAGTCGAACGGACAGGGTGCATGGCTACACCTTC.

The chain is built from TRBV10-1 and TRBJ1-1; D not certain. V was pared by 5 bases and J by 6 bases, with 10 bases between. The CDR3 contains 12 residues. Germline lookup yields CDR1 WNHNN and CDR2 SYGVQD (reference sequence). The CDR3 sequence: CASSMSGSEAFF. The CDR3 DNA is TGCGCCAGCAGTATGAGCGGCTCTGAAGCTTTCTTT.

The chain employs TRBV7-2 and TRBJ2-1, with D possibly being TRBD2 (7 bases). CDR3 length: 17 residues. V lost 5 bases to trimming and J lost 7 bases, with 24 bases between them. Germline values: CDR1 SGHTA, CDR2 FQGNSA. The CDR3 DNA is TGTGCCAGCAGCCTTAAAGGGGGGCGGGGGTCGAGGAATGAGCAGTTCTTC. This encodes CASSLKGGRGSRNEQFF.

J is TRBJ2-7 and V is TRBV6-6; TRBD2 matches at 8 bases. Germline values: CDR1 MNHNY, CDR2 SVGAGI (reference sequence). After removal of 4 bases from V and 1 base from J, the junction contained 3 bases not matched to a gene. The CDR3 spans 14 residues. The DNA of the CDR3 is TGTGCCAGCAGTTCTCGGGAGGGGTCCTACGAGCAGTACTTC. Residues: CASSSREGSYEQYF.

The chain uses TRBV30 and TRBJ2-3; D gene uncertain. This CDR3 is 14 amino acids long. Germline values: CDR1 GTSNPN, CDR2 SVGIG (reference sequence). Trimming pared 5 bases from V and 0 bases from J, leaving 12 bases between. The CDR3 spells CAWSAGFSTDTQYF. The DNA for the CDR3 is TGTGCCTGGTCTGCAGGATTTAGCACAGATACGCAGTATTTT. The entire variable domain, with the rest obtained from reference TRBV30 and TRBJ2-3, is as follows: SQTIHQWPATLVQPVGSPLSLECTVEGTSNPNLYWYRQAAGRGLQLLFYSVGIGQISSEVPQNLSASRPQDRQFILSSKKLLLSDSGFYLCAWSAGFSTDTQYFGPGTRLTVL.

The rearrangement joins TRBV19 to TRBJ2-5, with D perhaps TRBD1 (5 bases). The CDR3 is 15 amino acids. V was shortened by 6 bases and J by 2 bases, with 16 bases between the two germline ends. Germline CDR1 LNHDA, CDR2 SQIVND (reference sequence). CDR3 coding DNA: TGTGCCAGTAGCCGAACAACAGGTATTCAAGAGACCCAGTACTTC. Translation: CASSRTTGIQETQYF.

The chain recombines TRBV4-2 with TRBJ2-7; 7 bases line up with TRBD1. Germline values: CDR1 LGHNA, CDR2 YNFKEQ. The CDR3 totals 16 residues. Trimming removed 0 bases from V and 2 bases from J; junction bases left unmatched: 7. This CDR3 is CASSQDLGGITYEQYF. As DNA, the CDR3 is TGTGCCAGCAGCCAAGATTTAGGGGGCATCACCTACGAGCAGTACTTC.

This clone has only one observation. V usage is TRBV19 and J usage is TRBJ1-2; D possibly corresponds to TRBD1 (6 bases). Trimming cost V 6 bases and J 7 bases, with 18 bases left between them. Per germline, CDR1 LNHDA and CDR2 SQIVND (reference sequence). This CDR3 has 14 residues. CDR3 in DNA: TGTGCCAGTAGCCTGGGGGGGCTTGGTCGTGGCTACACCTTC. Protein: CASSLGGLGRGYTF.

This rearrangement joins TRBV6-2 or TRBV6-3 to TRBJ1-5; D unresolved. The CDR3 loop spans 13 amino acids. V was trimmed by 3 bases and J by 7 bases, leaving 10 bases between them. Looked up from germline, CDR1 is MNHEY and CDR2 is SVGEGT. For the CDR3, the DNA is TGTGCCAGCAGTTATGAGGAGGGCCAGCCCCAGCATTTT. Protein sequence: CASSYEEGQPQHF.

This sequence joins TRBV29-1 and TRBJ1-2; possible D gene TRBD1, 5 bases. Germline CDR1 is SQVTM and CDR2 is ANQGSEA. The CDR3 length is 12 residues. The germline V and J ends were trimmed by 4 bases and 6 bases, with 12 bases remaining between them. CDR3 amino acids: CSVGGRDNGYTF. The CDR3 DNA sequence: TGCAGCGTTGGGGGCAGGGATAATGGCTACACCTTC.

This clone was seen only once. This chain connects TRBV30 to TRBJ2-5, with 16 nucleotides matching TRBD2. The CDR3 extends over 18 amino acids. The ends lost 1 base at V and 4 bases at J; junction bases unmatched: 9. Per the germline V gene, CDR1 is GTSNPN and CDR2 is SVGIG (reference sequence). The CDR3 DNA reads TGTGCCTGGAGTGGATCGGGGACTAGCGGGGGGGCCGGAGAGACCCAGTACTTC. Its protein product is CAWSGSGTSGGAGETQYF.

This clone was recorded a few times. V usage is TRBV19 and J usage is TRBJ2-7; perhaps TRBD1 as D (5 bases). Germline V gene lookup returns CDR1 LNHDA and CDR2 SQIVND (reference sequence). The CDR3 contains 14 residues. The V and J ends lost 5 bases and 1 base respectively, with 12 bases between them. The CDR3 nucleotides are TGTGCCAGTAGTCGAAGGGGCCTGTCCTACGAGCAGTACTTC. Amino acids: CASSRRGLSYEQYF.

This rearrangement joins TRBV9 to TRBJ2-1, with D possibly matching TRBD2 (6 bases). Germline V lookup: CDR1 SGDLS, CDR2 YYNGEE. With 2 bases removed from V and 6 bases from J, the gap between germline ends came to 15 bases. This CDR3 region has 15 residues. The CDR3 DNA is TGTGCCAGCAGCGTTTGGCCGGGGGACCGCAATGAGCAGTTCTTC. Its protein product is CASSVWPGDRNEQFF.

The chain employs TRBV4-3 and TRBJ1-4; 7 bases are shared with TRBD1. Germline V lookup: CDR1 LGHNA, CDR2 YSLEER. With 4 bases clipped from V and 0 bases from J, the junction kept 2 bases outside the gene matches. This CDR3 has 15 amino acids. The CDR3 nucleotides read TGCGCCAGCAGCCCTGGGACAGCAACTAATGAAAAACTGTTTTTT. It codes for CASSPGTATNEKLFF.

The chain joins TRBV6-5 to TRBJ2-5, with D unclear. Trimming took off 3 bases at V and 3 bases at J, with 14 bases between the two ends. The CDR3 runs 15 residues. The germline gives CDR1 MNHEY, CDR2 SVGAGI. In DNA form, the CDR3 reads TGTGCCAGCAGTTATGGCGTAGGAGTGAAAGAGACCCAGTACTTC. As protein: CASSYGVGVKETQYF.

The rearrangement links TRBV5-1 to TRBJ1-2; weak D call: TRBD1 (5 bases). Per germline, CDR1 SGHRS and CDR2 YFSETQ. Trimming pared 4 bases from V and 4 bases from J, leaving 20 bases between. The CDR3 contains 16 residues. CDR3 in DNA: TGCGCCAGCAGCCCTACCGACAGCCGGCCTATCTATGGCTACACCTTC. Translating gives CASSPTDSRPIYGYTF.

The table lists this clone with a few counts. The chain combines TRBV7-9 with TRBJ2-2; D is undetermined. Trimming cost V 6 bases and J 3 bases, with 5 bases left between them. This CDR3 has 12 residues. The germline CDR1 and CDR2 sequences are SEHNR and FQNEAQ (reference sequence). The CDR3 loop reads CASSTDTGELFF. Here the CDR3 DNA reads TGTGCCAGCAGTACTGACACCGGGGAGCTGTTTTTT.

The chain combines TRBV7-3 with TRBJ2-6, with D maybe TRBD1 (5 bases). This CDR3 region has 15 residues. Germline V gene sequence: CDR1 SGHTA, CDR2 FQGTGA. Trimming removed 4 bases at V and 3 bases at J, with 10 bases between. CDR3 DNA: TGTGCCAGCAGCTCGCAGGGTTATGGGGCCAACGTCCTGACTTTC. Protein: CASSSQGYGANVLTF.

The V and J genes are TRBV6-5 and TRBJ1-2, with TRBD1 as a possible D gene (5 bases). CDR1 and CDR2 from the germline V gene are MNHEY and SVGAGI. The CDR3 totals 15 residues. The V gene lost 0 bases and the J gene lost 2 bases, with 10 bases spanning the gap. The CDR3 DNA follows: TGTGCCAGCAGTTACTCACGCCGGGGGAACTATGGCTACACCTTC. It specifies CASSYSRRGNYGYTF.

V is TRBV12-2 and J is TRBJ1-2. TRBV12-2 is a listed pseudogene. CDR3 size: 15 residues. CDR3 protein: CASRLTRGSHYGYTF. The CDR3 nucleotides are TGTGCAAGTCGCTTGACCCGCGGATCGCACTATGGCTACACCTTC.

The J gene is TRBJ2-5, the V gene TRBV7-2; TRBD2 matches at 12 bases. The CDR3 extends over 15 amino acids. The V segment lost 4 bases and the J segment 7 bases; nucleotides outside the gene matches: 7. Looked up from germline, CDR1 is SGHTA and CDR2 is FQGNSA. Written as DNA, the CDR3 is TGTGCCAGCAGCTGGGCTAGCGGGGGGGCGGGGACCCAGTACTTC. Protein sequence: CASSWASGGAGTQYF.

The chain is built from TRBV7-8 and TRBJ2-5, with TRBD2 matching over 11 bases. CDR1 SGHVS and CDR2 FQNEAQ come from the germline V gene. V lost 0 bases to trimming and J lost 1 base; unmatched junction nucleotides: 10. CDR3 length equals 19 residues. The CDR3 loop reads CASSLAPTSGESLQETQYF. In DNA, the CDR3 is TGTGCCAGCAGCTTAGCTCCGACTAGCGGGGAGAGCCTCCAAGAGACCCAGTACTTC. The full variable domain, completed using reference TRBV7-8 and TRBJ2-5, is GAGVSQSPRYKVAKRGQDVALRCDPISGHVSLFWYQQALGQGPEFLTYFQNEAQLDKSGLPSDRFFAERPEGSVSTLKIQRTQQEDSAVYLCASSLAPTSGESLQETQYFGPGTRLLVL.

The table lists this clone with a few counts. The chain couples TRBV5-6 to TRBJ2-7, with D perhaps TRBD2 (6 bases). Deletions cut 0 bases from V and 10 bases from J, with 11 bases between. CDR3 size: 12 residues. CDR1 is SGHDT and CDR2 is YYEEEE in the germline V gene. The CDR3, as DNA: TGTGCCAGCAGCTTGGTGGGGACTTCTCAGTACTTC. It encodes CASSLVGTSQYF.

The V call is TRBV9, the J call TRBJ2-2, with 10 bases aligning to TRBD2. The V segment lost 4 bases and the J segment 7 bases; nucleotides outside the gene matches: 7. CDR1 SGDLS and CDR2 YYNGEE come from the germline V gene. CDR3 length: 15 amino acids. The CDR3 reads CASSSSGGPIGELFF. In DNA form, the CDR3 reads TGTGCCAGCAGCAGTAGCGGGGGGCCCATCGGGGAGCTGTTTTTT.

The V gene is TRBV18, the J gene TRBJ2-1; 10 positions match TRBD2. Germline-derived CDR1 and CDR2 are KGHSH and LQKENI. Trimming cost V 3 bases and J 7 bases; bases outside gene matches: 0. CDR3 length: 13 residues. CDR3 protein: CASSPSGGNEQFF. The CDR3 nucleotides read TGTGCCAGCTCACCTAGCGGGGGGAATGAGCAGTTCTTC.

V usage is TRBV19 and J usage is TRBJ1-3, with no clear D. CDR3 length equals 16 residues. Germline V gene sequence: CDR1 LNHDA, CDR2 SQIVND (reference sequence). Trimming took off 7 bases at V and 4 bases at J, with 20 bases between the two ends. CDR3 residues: CASNWASGSRGNTIYF. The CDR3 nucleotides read TGTGCCAGTAATTGGGCATCTGGGAGCCGGGGAAACACCATATATTTT.

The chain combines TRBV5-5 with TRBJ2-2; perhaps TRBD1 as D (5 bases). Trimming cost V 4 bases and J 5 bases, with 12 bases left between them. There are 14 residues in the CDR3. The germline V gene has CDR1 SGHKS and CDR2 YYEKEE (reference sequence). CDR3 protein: CASSPDSKTGELFF. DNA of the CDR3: TGTGCCAGCAGCCCCGACAGTAAAACCGGGGAGCTGTTTTTT.

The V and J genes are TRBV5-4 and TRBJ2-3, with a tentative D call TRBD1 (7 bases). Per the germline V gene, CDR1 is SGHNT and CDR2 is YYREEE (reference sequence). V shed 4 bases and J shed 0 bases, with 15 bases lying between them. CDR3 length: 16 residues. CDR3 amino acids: CASSPKTGTSTDTQYF. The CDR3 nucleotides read TGTGCCAGCAGCCCGAAGACAGGGACTAGCACAGATACGCAGTATTTT.

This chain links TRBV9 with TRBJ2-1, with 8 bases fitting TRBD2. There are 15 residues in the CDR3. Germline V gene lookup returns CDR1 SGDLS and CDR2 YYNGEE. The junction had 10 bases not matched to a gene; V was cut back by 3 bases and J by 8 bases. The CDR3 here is CASSASGTRSDEQFF. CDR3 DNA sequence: TGTGCCAGCAGCGCTTCCGGGACTAGAAGTGATGAGCAGTTCTTC.

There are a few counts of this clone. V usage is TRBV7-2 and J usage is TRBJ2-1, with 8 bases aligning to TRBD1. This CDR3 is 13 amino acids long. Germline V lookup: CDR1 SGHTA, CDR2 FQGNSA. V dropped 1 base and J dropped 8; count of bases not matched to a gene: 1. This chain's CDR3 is CASSLDRGDEQFF. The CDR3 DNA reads TGTGCCAGCAGCTTAGACAGGGGGGATGAGCAGTTCTTC. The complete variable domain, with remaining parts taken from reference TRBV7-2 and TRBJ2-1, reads GAGVSQSPSNKVTEKGKDVELRCDPISGHTALYWYRQSLGQGLEFLIYFQGNSAPDKSGLPSDRFSAERTGGSVSTLTIQRTQQEDSAVYLCASSLDRGDEQFFGPGTRLTVL.

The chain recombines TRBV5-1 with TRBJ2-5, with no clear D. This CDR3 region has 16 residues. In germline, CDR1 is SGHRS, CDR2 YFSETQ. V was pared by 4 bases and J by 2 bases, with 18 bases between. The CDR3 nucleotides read TGCGCCAGCAGCCCGGGTGCCGGCTTTGCGCAAGAGACCCAGTACTTC. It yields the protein CASSPGAGFAQETQYF. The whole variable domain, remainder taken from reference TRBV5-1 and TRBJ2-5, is KAGVTQTPRYLIKTRGQQVTLSCSPISGHRSVSWYQQTPGQGLQFLFEYFSETQRNKGNFPGRFSGRQFSNSRSEMNVSTLELGDSALYLCASSPGAGFAQETQYFGPGTRLLVL.

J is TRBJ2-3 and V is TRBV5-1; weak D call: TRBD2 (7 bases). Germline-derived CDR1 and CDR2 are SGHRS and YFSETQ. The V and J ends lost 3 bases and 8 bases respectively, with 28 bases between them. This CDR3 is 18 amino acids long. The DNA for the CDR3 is TGCGCCAGCAGCTCCCCCGAGGGGGGGGGCACACACGGTGGTACGCAGTATTTT. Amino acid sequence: CASSSPEGGGTHGGTQYF.